This T cell receptor (beta chain) was recovered during a study of cytomegalovirus exposure and HLA in healthy donors. Study background: Ancestry clustering placed around four fifths of more than 350 genotyped donors in the Caucasian-associated cluster.

The PCR employed 60 Vbeta primers together with 13 Jbeta primers. In the study's own analysis: About 88 million unique TCR beta chains, about 11 million of them shared, were counted by a later analysis. The data were produced by immunoSEQ multiplex PCR, yet TCRdb's version contains in-frame clones alone and is incomplete. The DNA gave D and trimming, while V, J and clone size come from that table. The table records roughly 100,000 clones, more than 60% of them present only once. Study results and limitations: Because they were indistinguishable, some V segments, including TRBV6-2 and TRBV6-3, were excluded.

Donors likely had unrecorded immune exposures despite being nominally healthy when sampled. This CDR3 comprises 16 residues. Germline CDR1 and CDR2: SGHDN and FVKESK. V lost 0 bases and J lost 2; bases outside the gene matches: 1. On this clone: What it recognizes is unknown.

The chain joins TRBV14 to TRBJ2-6, with 7 positions matching TRBD2. This receptor was obtained from a male donor in good health and CMV-seronegative. The sequenced sample was PBMCs. The CDR3 here is CASSQEGGTGANVLTF. CDR3 in DNA: TGTGCCAGCAGCCAAGAGGGAGGGACTGGGGCCAACGTCCTGACTTTC.